This T cell receptor beta chain was sequenced in a study of shared clonotypes between healthy human individuals. Deletions cut 7 bases from V and 4 bases from J, with 14 bases between. Germline lookup yields CDR1 SGHTA and CDR2 FQGNSA. The CDR3 totals 14 residues. A note on this clone: Its antigen remains unknown.

Overall study findings and caveats: Naive CD4 clonotypes overlapped across several donors at around 5%. Among non-shared clonotypes, generation probabilities were lower than among those shared by all four donors.

The test was conducted at deep level. Method: immunoSEQ multiplex PCR; TCRdb's copy keeps in-frame clones and lacks some. Here the sample spans roughly 1,500,000 clones, about 98.5% being singletons. This sequence joins TRBV7-2 and TRBJ1-5; a possible D gene is TRBD1 (6 bases). This receptor was obtained from a man younger than 45 in good health. Sequenced: naive CD4+ T cells sorted from blood. As for subset: CD45RA+ positively selected. The CDR3 DNA reads TGTGCCAGCAACAAAGGGGGGGGGAATCAGCCCCAGCATTTT. The encoded protein is CASNKGGGNQPQHF. Full variable domain (rest looked up from reference TRBV7-2 and TRBJ1-5): GAGVSQSPSNKVTEKGKDVELRCDPISGHTALYWYRQSLGQGLEFLIYFQGNSAPDKSGLPSDRFSAERTGGSVSTLTIQRTQQEDSAVYLCASNKGGGNQPQHFGDGTRLSIL.